This T cell receptor beta chain was sequenced for a study of cytomegalovirus exposure and HLA in healthy donors. Study summary: Earlier, almost 120 million unique TCR beta sequences were recovered from around 200 million T cells by an analysis. The study, taken as a whole, reports: Previously analyzed data showed that most TCR beta V segments were productive at a frequency of about 90% or about 30%. In a later analysis, donors in an Asian-associated ancestry cluster reportedly had fewer N-insertions in productive TCRs than the cohort mean. The classifier was said to identify cytomegalovirus status with high specificity and sensitivity.

PCR used 60 Vbeta primers and 13 Jbeta primers. Here immunoSEQ multiplex PCR was the method, and the copy in TCRdb shows in-frame clones only, minus some. Counted here are roughly 70,000 clones, 70% to 75% occurring once; the ten biggest clones make up about 10%. This CDR3 has 15 amino acids. From germline, CDR1 is SGDLS and CDR2 YYNGEE. The V and J ends lost 4 bases and 4 bases respectively, with 15 bases between them. About this clone itself: Its antigen is unidentified.

The source is a human donor in good health. The chain recombines TRBV9 with TRBJ2-1, with D tentatively TRBD1 (5 bases). Sequenced sample: PBMCs. The CDR3 region is CASSPGFGVYNEQFF. DNA of the CDR3: TGTGCCAGCAGCCCAGGGTTTGGGGTATACAATGAGCAGTTCTTC.